Each of the 25 T cell receptor beta chains below was sequenced from the same sample in a study of T-cell reconstitution after alpha-beta-depleted transplantation in children. Preparation of the TCRbeta library was carried out with unique molecular identifiers. TCRdb processed the PCR reads anew with MiXCR; each CDR3 protein has one entry. The sample records approximately 400,000 distinct CDR3 sequences, about 16% being singletons. Sequencing was performed on PBMCs, mostly from graft donor cells, taken 360 days after TCRalphabeta/CD19-depleted stem cell transplant. All receptors come from a boy under three years old who had a stem cell transplant for Wiskott-Aldrich syndrome, so the T cells may come from the graft donor.

This clonotype was seen only a few times. The rearrangement joins TRBV7-2 to TRBJ2-5, with 7 bases aligning to TRBD1. The CDR3 is 14 residues long. The junction had 10 bases not matched to a gene; V was cut back by 10 bases and J by 2 bases. Germline CDR1 is SGHTA and CDR2 is FQGNSA. CDR3 DNA sequence: TGTGCCACCGACTCGGACAGGCAACAAGAGACCCAGTACTTC. Translated, it gives CATDSDRQQETQYF.

This clonotype was counted a few times. The chain employs TRBV9 and TRBJ2-3, with 7 bases aligning to TRBD2. Germline V lookup: CDR1 SGDLS, CDR2 YYNGEE. Losses at the gene ends were 3 bases for V and 1 base for J; bases not matched to a gene: 11. The CDR3 has 17 residues. In DNA, the CDR3 is TGTGCCAGCAGCGGAGCCTTGGGCGGGAGAGGCACAGATACGCAGTATTTT. Protein sequence: CASSGALGGRGTDTQYF.

V usage is TRBV15 and J usage is TRBJ2-2, with 7 bases identical to TRBD1. In germline, CDR1 is LNHNV, CDR2 YYDKDF (reference sequence). The CDR3 has 17 residues. The V gene end was trimmed by 5 bases and the J gene end by 4 bases; junction bases not matched to a gene: 13. CDR3 nucleotide sequence: TGTGCCACCAGCTCGATTTTACAGGGGACATCCACCGGGGAGCTGTTTTTT. Translated: CATSSILQGTSTGELFF.

V usage is TRBV7-2 and J usage is TRBJ2-1; 10 nucleotides match TRBD2. Germline V gene sequence: CDR1 SGHTA, CDR2 FQGNSA. V lost 3 bases to trimming and J lost 4 bases; unmatched junction nucleotides: 18. The CDR3 is 20 residues long. This CDR3 is CASSLGLAGVQPRIYNEQFF. As DNA, the CDR3 is TGTGCCAGCAGCTTGGGGCTAGCGGGAGTCCAACCTAGAATATACAATGAGCAGTTCTTC.

The chain recombines TRBV24-1 with TRBJ2-3; 7 nucleotides align to TRBD2. From germline, CDR1 is KGHDR and CDR2 SFDVKD. This CDR3 is 13 amino acids long. J gave up 5 bases and V 7 bases, and 5 bases lay outside the gene matches. The CDR3 spells CATSGRWRDTQYF. The CDR3 region has the DNA TGTGCCACCAGCGGGAGGTGGAGAGATACGCAGTATTTT.

V and J are TRBV29-1 and TRBJ2-1; 8 bases match TRBD2. J gave up 0 bases and V 7 bases, and 8 bases lay outside the gene matches. The CDR3 loop spans 15 amino acids. Germline CDR1 is SQVTM and CDR2 is ANQGSEA. CDR3 nucleotides: TGCAGCGCTCTTAGCGGGGCAAGCTCCTACAATGAGCAGTTCTTC. Protein product: CSALSGASSYNEQFF.

This chain joins TRBV28 and TRBJ2-7, with D tentatively TRBD2 (6 bases). Germline CDR1 reads MDHEN; CDR2 reads SYDVKM. The length of the CDR3 is 15 residues. Trimming shortened V by 3 bases and J by 1 base, and 13 bases separated the two germline ends. The CDR3 DNA reads as TGTGCCAGCAGTTTCATCGGGGGTCCTTCCTACGAGCAGTACTTC. It is translated as CASSFIGGPSYEQYF. The variable domain in full, completed from reference TRBV28 and TRBJ2-7, reads DVKVTQSSRYLVKRTGEKVFLECVQDMDHENMFWYRQDPGLGLRLIYFSYDVKMKEKGDIPEGYSVSREKKERFSLILESASTNQTSMYLCASSFIGGPSYEQYFGPGTRLTVT.

The chain combines TRBV19 with TRBJ2-1; D is undetermined. This CDR3 spans 11 amino acids. V gave up 1 base and J gave up 9 bases, with 4 bases separating them. Germline values: CDR1 LNHDA, CDR2 SQIVND (reference sequence). The CDR3 protein is CASSIGLEQFF. CDR3 nucleotides: TGTGCCAGTAGTATAGGGCTTGAGCAGTTCTTC.

The chain couples TRBV5-1 to TRBJ2-7; 7 bases match TRBD2. Trimming took 5 bases from V and 0 from J; bases not matched to a gene: 2. The CDR3 consists of 13 residues. The V gene's germline CDR1 is SGHRS and CDR2 YFSETQ. The CDR3 DNA follows: TGCGCCAGCAGGCGGGAGAGCTCCTACGAGCAGTACTTC. This codes for CASRRESSYEQYF. Combining the CDR3 with reference TRBV5-1 and TRBJ2-7 gives the whole variable domain KAGVTQTPRYLIKTRGQQVTLSCSPISGHRSVSWYQQTPGQGLQFLFEYFSETQRNKGNFPGRFSGRQFSNSRSEMNVSTLELGDSALYLCASRRESSYEQYFGPGTRLTVT.

The CDR3 here is CASSFGEQFF. The CDR3 bases are TGTGCCAGCAGTTTTGGTGAGCAGTTCTTC. The chain combines TRBV28 with TRBJ2-1, with D hard to call. The CDR3 totals 10 residues. Germline lookup yields CDR1 MDHEN and CDR2 SYDVKM. The V end lost 3 bases, the J end lost 9 bases, and 3 bases lay between the germline ends.

This clonotype turned up a few times. The chain uses TRBV25-1 and TRBJ1-2; 9 bases are shared with TRBD1. CDR3 size: 15 residues. Germline CDR1 and CDR2: MGHDK and SYGVNS. V dropped 4 bases and J dropped 5; count of bases not matched to a gene: 8. The CDR3 loop is CASSAFRGQGYGYTF. The CDR3 DNA follows: TGTGCCAGCAGTGCCTTTCGGGGACAGGGTTATGGCTACACCTTC.

The chain combines TRBV6-4 with TRBJ2-7, with a weak D call TRBD2 (5 bases). Trimming removed 3 bases from V and 7 bases from J, with 13 bases in between. The CDR3 spans 13 residues. The germline V gene has CDR1 MRHNA and CDR2 SNTAGT. The CDR3 region is CASSEWATGEQYF. CDR3 DNA: TGTGCCAGCAGTGAGTGGGCAACGGGGGAGCAGTACTTC.

There are many counts of this clonotype. The chain links TRBV21-1 to TRBJ2-1. TRBV21-1 constitutes a pseudogene. The CDR3 has 14 residues. CDR3 DNA sequence: TGTGCCAGCAGCAAAACCGACTCGGACAATGAGCAGTTCTTC. It codes for CASSKTDSDNEQFF.

This clonotype showed up just a few times. V gene TRBV25-1 combines with J gene TRBJ2-1, with unresolved D. Trimming pared 4 bases from V and 5 bases from J, leaving 6 bases between. The CDR3 is 12 residues long. Germline values: CDR1 MGHDK, CDR2 SYGVNS. Here the CDR3 reads CASSVRNNEQFF. The CDR3 DNA reads as TGTGCCAGCAGTGTCAGAAACAATGAGCAGTTCTTC.

This clonotype was observed a handful of times. V and J are TRBV12-3 or TRBV12-4 and TRBJ2-7; TRBD1 matches 7 bases. The J segment lost 5 bases and the V segment lost 5 bases, leaving 9 bases of the junction unmatched. The CDR3 totals 14 residues. CDR3 sequence (DNA): TGTGCCAGCAGTCTAGACAGGGTGCTCCACGAGCAGTACTTC. It encodes CASSLDRVLHEQYF.

This clonotype was detected only a few times. The genes are TRBV20-1 and TRBJ2-7, with TRBD1 as a possible D gene (6 bases). This CDR3 has 15 amino acids. CDR1 is DFQATT, CDR2 SNEGSKA, per germline (reference sequence). With 3 bases removed from V and 3 bases from J, the gap between germline ends came to 18 bases. The CDR3 DNA sequence: TGCAGTGCTAGCCCTAAAGAACAGGGCTTCTACGAGCAGTACTTC. It is translated as CSASPKEQGFYEQYF.

This chain connects TRBV6-5 to TRBJ1-2; D unresolved. The CDR3 totals 14 residues. V lost 2 bases and J 8 bases, leaving 15 bases between the germline ends. CDR1 is MNHEY and CDR2 is SVGAGI in the germline V gene. CDR3 region: CASSYLGPPRGYTF. CDR3 in DNA: TGTGCCAGCAGTTACCTTGGCCCCCCTAGGGGCTACACCTTC.

This clonotype has a handful of counts. V is TRBV4-3 and J is TRBJ2-7, with D possibly being TRBD2 (5 bases). V lost 0 bases, J lost 3 bases, and 12 bases lay in between. There are 15 residues in the CDR3. Germline V gene sequence: CDR1 LGHNA, CDR2 YSLEER. For the CDR3, the DNA is TGCGCCAGCAGCCAAGATAAACTAGGAATCTACGAGCAGTACTTC. This encodes CASSQDKLGIYEQYF.

This sequence joins TRBV28 and TRBJ2-3; D possibly corresponds to TRBD1 (6 bases). CDR3 length equals 18 residues. Trimming took 4 bases from V and 0 from J, leaving 20 bases between them. Germline V lookup: CDR1 MDHEN, CDR2 SYDVKM. Here the CDR3 reads CASSSIRAGTQSTDTQYF. The DNA of the CDR3 is TGTGCCAGCAGTTCAATCCGCGCCGGGACACAAAGCACAGATACGCAGTATTTT.

The sample holds a few counts of this clonotype. The gene calls are TRBV5-5 and TRBJ2-2; D unresolved. Germline CDR1 and CDR2: SGHKS and YYEKEE (reference sequence). V lost 0 bases and J 0 bases, leaving 12 bases between the germline ends. The CDR3 totals 17 residues. CDR3 bases: TGTGCCAGCAGCTTGGTTCGTAAGTCAGCGAACACCGGGGAGCTGTTTTTT. Residues: CASSLVRKSANTGELFF.

V and J are TRBV3-1 and TRBJ2-1; no clear D. V gave up 1 base and J gave up 6 bases, with 13 bases separating them. Germline V gives CDR1 LGHDT, CDR2 YNNKEL (reference sequence). The CDR3 runs to 15 residues. For the CDR3, the DNA is TGTGCCAGCAGCCAAGGTCACCGGACCGTCAATGAGCAGTTCTTC. This sequence encodes CASSQGHRTVNEQFF.

This clonotype came up a few times. This sequence joins TRBV7-9 and TRBJ2-1; TRBD2 aligns across 8 bases. The length of the CDR3 is 15 residues. Germline-derived CDR1 and CDR2 are SEHNR and FQNEAQ (reference sequence). V shed 1 base, J shed 9 bases, and the junction held 8 bases outside the gene matches. The DNA of the CDR3 is TGTGCCAGCAGCTTAGTCGGGAGGGCCCGGGGTGAGCAGTTCTTC. Amino acid sequence: CASSLVGRARGEQFF.

The chain couples TRBV20-1 to TRBJ2-7; TRBD2 is a possible D gene (7 bases). The CDR3 contains 14 residues. With 2 bases removed from V and 0 bases from J, the gap between germline ends came to 11 bases. Germline assignment: CDR1 DFQATT and CDR2 SNEGSKA (reference sequence). DNA of the CDR3: TGCAGTGCTAGAAGGGGGGGCCGCTCCTACGAGCAGTACTTC. Its protein product is CSARRGGRSYEQYF.

This clonotype was detected many times. The chain employs TRBV12-3 or TRBV12-4 and TRBJ2-1; a possible D gene is TRBD1 (6 bases). CDR3 length: 15 residues. The V and J ends lost 6 bases and 4 bases respectively, with 16 bases between them. CDR3 nucleotide sequence: TGTGCCAGCAGCGCCTTCCGGGACATATACAATGAGCAGTTCTTC. Its protein is CASSAFRDIYNEQFF.

This chain uses TRBV4-3 with TRBJ2-7; tentatively, D is TRBD2 (6 bases). Trimming took 2 bases from V and 2 from J, leaving 22 bases between them. The CDR3 has 18 residues. In germline, CDR1 is LGHNA, CDR2 YSLEER. The CDR3 coding sequence is TGCGCCAGCAGCCAACACCCCCCGGAGGGAAGAAGGACCTACGAGCAGTACTTC. Its protein is CASSQHPPEGRRTYEQYF.